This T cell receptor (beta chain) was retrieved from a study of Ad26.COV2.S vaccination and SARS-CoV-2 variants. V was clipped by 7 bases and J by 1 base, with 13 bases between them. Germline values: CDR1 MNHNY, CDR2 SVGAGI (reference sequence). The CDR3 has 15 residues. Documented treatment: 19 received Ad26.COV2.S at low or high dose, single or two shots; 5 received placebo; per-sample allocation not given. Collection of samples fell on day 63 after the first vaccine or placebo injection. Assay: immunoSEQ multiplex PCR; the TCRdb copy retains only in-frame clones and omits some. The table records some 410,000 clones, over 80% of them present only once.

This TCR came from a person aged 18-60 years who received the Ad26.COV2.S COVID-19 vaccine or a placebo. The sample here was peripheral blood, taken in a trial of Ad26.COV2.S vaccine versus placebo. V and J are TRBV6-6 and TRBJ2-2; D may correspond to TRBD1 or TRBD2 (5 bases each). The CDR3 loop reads CASTTGTVNTGELFF. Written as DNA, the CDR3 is TGTGCCAGCACCACCGGGACGGTGAACACCGGGGAGCTGTTTTTT.